This TCR beta chain was profiled in a study of T cell responses to AZD1222 COVID-19 vaccine. Here immunoSEQ multiplex PCR was the method, and the copy in TCRdb shows in-frame clones only, minus some. The table includes approximately 110,000 clones, around nine tenths detected once. The germline V and J ends were trimmed by 7 bases and 6 bases, with 15 bases remaining between them. CDR3 size: 12 residues. Germline assignment: CDR1 SQVTM and CDR2 ANQGSEA. This chain links TRBV29-1 with TRBJ1-2, with D perhaps matching TRBD1 (5 bases). Sequencing used peripheral blood, obtained on day 0 of AZD1222 vaccination. The source is an adult in good health. The CDR3 loop reads CSAGGGVDGYTF. DNA of the CDR3: TGCAGCGCTGGGGGTGGCGTGGATGGCTACACCTTC. The entire variable domain, with the rest obtained from reference TRBV29-1 and TRBJ1-2, is as follows: SAVISQKPSRDICQRGTSLTIQCQVDSQVTMMFWYRQQPGQSLTLIATANQGSEATYESGFVIDKFPISRPNLTFSTLTVSNMSPEDSSIYLCSAGGGVDGYTFGSGTRLTVV.